This T cell receptor beta chain was identified in a study of sequential checkpoint blockade in melanoma. The V end lost 10 bases, the J end lost 3 bases, and 4 bases lay between the germline ends. Germline V gene lookup returns CDR1 MGHDK and CDR2 SYGVNS. The CDR3 has 10 amino acids. Clones were sequenced by immunoSEQ multiplex PCR, and TCRdb holds only the in-frame ones, with some missing. This table has some 13,000 clones, 55% to 75% appearing once. Treatment specified: randomized to nivolumab then ipilimumab (arm A) or the reverse (arm B). This TCR was sampled from a human donor with melanoma. The V gene is TRBV25-1, the J gene TRBJ1-3; D unresolved. Here the sequenced sample was CD8+ T cells sorted from blood (inferred from file names), taken from a patient given nivolumab and ipilimumab in sequence. In DNA form, the CDR3 reads TGTGCCACCGGTGGAAACACCATATATTTT. As protein: CATGGNTIYF.